The rows below give T cell receptor beta chains drawn from one sample of a study of blood T cell repertoires in COVID-19. Here immunoSEQ multiplex PCR was the method, and the copy in TCRdb shows in-frame clones only, minus some. The data contain around 25,000 clones, roughly 90% of them singletons. Sequencing input: peripheral blood. These receptors were collected from a woman aged 55-70 years with active COVID-19. CDR3s leave out the opening cysteine and the closing phenylalanine or tryptophan. Each record gives: clone size, V gene, CDR3 protein. Size tells how often a clone was seen (once, few, many) or the class of an expanded clone, and some rows leave it out.

once TRBV6-2/TRBV6-3 ASSKRTSSPDTQY
. TRBV19 AVGPRDTQY
. TRBV6-6 ASRSGIFYEQY
few TRBV5-1 ASSSGQGGQPQH
once TRBV6-6 ASRTTASGNTIY
. TRBV11-2 ASSFSGVIYEQY
. TRBV18 ASSPPPGSDTQY
. TRBV11-2 ASSERIVTDTQY
once TRBV6-2/TRBV6-3 ASSSGTSGAKGIDTQY
. TRBV3-1/TRBV3-2 ASSPRSDSLVY
once TRBV3-1/TRBV3-2 ASSQDASGSHREQY
. TRBV6-1 ASSEAHGGVNEQF
. TRBV19 ASSIATLDGGIQY
. TRBV2 AGRVDRSLLGYT
. TRBV7-6 ASSGETGNEQF
. TRBV27 ASAEANTGELF
. TRBV5-1 ASSLVSGLASTGELF
. TRBV19 ASSRRASGRDTGELF
. TRBV6-2/TRBV6-3 ASSPGLAGRLAYNEQF
. TRBV28 ASSSLGQPDNEQF
. TRBV13 ASSPVQGTYEQY
. TRBV29-1 SVRQLAGYNEQF
. TRBV10-3 AISQTENTEAF
few TRBV11-3 ASRGRGDTQY
. TRBV6-6 ASRIRGYEQY
. TRBV18 ASSLESSGNTIY
. TRBV5-1 ASSYGLADTDTQY
. TRBV5-1 ASSQRTSGTDTQY
. TRBV6-5 ASSPRGRGEQF
. TRBV30 AWSHRGLGQPQH
. TRBV24-1 ATSGSQGGRYTGELF
. TRBV5-1 ASSPGQDTDTQY
. TRBV2 ASSDPTVYSNQPQH
once TRBV19 ASRLAGGRRDNEQF
. TRBV2 ASSQFEPSAVAQF
. TRBV19 ASRRTVPGELF
. TRBV5-8 ASSLVADAGRNQPQH
once TRBV7-9 ASSVSGQTSSYEQY
. TRBV5-8 ASSHKLRDTNTEAF
. TRBV3-1/TRBV3-2 ASSVSGDRDTQY
. TRBV6-1 ASSEPPTDRGPYEQY
. TRBV5-6 ASSYITGDYGYT
. TRBV5-1 ASSRLAGEADTQY